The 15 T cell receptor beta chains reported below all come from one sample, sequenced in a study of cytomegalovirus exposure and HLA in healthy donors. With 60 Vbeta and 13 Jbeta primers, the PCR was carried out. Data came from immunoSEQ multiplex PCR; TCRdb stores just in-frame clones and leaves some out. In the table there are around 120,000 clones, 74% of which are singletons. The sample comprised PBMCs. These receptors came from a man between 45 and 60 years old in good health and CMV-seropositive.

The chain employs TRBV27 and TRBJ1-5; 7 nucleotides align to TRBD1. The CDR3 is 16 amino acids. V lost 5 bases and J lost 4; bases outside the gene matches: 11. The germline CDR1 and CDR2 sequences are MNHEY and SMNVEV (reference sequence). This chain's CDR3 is CASSPAGTVANQPQHF. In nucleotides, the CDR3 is TGTGCCAGCAGTCCTGCAGGGACAGTCGCAAATCAGCCCCAGCATTTT.

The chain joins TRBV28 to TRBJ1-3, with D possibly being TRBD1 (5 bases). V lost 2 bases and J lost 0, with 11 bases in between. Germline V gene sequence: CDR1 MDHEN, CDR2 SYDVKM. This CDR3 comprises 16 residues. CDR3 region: CASSLPGAASGNTIYF. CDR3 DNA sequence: TGTGCCAGCAGTTTACCTGGGGCAGCCTCTGGAAACACCATATATTTT. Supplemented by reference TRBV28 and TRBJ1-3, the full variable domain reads DVKVTQSSRYLVKRTGEKVFLECVQDMDHENMFWYRQDPGLGLRLIYFSYDVKMKEKGDIPEGYSVSREKKERFSLILESASTNQTSMYLCASSLPGAASGNTIYFGEGSWLTVV.

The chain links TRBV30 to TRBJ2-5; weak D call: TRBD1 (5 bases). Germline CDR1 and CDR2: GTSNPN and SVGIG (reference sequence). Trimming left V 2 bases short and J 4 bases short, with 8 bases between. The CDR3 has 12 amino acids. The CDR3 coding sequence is TGTGCCTGGAGTAATAGGGGAGAGACCCAGTACTTC. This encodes CAWSNRGETQYF.

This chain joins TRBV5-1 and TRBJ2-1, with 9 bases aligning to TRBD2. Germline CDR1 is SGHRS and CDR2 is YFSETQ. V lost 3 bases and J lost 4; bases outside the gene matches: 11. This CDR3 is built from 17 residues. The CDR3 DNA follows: TGCGCCAGCAGCTCAGGGACTAGCTCCGTATCTTACAATGAGCAGTTCTTC. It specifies CASSSGTSSVSYNEQFF.

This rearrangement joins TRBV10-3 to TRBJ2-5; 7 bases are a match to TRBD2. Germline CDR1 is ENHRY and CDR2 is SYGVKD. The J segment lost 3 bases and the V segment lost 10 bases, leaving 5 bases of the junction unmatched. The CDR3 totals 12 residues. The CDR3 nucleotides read TGTGCCACGGGCCGGGGGGAAGAGACCCAGTACTTC. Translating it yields CATGRGEETQYF.

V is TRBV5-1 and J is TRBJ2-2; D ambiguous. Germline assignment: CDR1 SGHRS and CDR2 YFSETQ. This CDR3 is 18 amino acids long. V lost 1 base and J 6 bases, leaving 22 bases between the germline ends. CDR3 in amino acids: CASSLYPYSAVYSGELFF. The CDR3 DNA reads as TGCGCCAGCAGCTTGTATCCGTATTCGGCGGTCTACTCCGGGGAGCTGTTTTTT.

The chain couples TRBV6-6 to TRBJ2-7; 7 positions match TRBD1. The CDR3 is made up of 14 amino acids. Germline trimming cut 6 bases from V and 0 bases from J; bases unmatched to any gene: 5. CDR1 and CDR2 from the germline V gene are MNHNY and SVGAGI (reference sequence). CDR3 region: CASRGTASSYEQYF. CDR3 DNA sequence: TGTGCCAGCAGAGGGACAGCAAGCTCCTACGAGCAGTACTTC.

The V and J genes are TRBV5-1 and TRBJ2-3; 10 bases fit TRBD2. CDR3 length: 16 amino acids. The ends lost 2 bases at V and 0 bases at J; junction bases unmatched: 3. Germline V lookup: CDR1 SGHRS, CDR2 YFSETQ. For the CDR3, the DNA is TGCGCCAGCAGCTTACCGACTAGCGGGAGCACAGATACGCAGTATTTT. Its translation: CASSLPTSGSTDTQYF.

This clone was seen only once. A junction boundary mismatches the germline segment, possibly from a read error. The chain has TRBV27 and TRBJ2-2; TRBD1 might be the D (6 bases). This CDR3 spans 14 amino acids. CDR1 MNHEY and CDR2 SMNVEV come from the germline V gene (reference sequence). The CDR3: CTSSLLQGGGELFF. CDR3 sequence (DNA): TGTACCAGCAGTTTATTACAGGGCGGCGGGGAGCTGTTTTTT.

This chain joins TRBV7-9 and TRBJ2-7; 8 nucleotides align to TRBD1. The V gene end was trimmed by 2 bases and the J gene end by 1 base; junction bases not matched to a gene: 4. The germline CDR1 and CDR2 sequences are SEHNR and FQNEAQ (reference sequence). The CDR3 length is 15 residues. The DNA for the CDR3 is TGTGCCAGCAGCTTAAACAGGGGGTCTTCCTACGAGCAGTACTTC. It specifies CASSLNRGSSYEQYF.

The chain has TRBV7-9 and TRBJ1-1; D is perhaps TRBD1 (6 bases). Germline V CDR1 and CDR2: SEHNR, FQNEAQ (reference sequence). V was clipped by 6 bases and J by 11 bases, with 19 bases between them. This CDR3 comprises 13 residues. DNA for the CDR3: TGTGCCAGCAGTCCAGGACAGCCTATCCCTGCTTTCTTT. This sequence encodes CASSPGQPIPAFF.

The CDR3 loop reads CASSVNPRAEAFF. In DNA, the CDR3 is TGTGCCAGCAGCGTAAACCCCAGGGCTGAAGCTTTCTTT. This rearrangement joins TRBV9 to TRBJ1-1, with a weak D call TRBD1 (5 bases). V dropped 1 base and J dropped 6 bases, with 10 bases sitting between them. CDR1 SGDLS and CDR2 YYNGEE come from the germline V gene. The CDR3 consists of 13 residues.

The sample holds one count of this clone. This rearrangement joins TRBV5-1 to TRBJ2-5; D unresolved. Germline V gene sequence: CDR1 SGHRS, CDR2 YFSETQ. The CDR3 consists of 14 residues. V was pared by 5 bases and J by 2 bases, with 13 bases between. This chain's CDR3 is CASRKQPTQETQYF. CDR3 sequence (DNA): TGCGCCAGCAGGAAACAGCCTACACAAGAGACCCAGTACTTC.

The CDR3 region is CASSVDPSGEQYF. Here the CDR3 DNA reads TGTGCCAGCAGCGTAGATCCATCGGGCGAGCAGTACTTC. J is TRBJ2-7 and V is TRBV9; D not certain. The germline V gene encodes CDR1 SGDLS and CDR2 YYNGEE. The V gene lost 0 bases and the J gene lost 6 bases, with 10 bases spanning the gap. The CDR3 is 13 residues long.

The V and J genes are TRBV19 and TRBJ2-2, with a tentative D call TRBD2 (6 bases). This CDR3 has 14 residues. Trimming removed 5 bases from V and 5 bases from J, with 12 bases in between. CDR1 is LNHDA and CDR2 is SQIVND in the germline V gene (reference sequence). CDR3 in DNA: TGTGCCAGTAGTCCCTCGGGAGTTACCGGGGAGCTGTTTTTT. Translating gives CASSPSGVTGELFF.